The rows below give T cell receptor beta chains drawn from one sample of a study of PD-1 blockade in mismatch repair-deficient tumors. Sequenced by immunoSEQ multiplex PCR; TCRdb stores in-frame clones only, minus some. The table lists about 79,000 clones, 65% to 85% of them singletons. The starting material was peripheral blood, obtained 44 weeks after starting pembrolizumab. Receptors were obtained from an adult with mismatch repair-deficient cancer. Each CDR3 is given with its conserved first and last residue. Fields, in order: J gene, V gene, D gene, clone size, CDR3 DNA, CDR3 protein. The D gene is left open where the match is weak. Clone size appears in some rows only: once, few, many, or a class for an expanded clone.

>TRBJ2-2|TRBV7-2|NA|NA
TGTGCCAGCAGCTTAGCCGCTCTGGGAGACCGGGGTTTGTTGTTTTTT
CASSLAALGDRGLLFF
>TRBJ2-7|TRBV11-3|TRBD2|few
TGTGCCAGCAGCAGACTACTAGCGGGATACGAGCAGTACTTC
CASSRLLAGYEQYF
>TRBJ2-6|TRBV11-2|NA|NA
TGTGCCAGCAGCTTAGGGGCATCTGGGGCCAACGTCCTGACTTTC
CASSLGASGANVLTF
>TRBJ2-3|TRBV9|NA|NA
TGTGCCAGCAGCGTAGCGGAAAGCGGACTTATCACAGATACGCAGTATTTT
CASSVAESGLITDTQYF
>TRBJ2-3|TRBV19|TRBD1|NA
TGTGCCAGTAGTATAGTCGGGACAGCCACAGATACGCAGTATTTT
CASSIVGTATDTQYF
>TRBJ2-1|TRBV7-2|NA|once
TGTGCCAGCAGCCCCGCCGGGGGATACAATGAGCAGTTCTTC
CASSPAGGYNEQFF
>TRBJ2-4|TRBV30|NA|few
TGTGCCTGGACCAGAAGGGGGAGATGGGACATTCAGTACTTC
CAWTRRGRWDIQYF
>TRBJ2-3|TRBV5-1|TRBD2|NA
TGCGCCAGCAGACGGGGGGACACAGATACGCAGTATTTT
CASRRGDTDTQYF
>TRBJ2-1|TRBV27|TRBD1|NA
TGTGCCAGCAGTCGGAGGACAGGGCATGAGCAGTTCTTC
CASSRRTGHEQFF
>TRBJ1-1|TRBV6-5|NA|NA
TGTGCCAGCAGTTACAATGGGTACACTGAAGCTTTCTTT
CASSYNGYTEAFF
>TRBJ2-2|TRBV6-5|TRBD1|NA
TGTGCCAGCTCGGGGACAGGTAGAAACACCGGGGAGCTGTTTTTT
CASSGTGRNTGELFF
>TRBJ1-1|TRBV21-1|NA|NA
TGTGCCAGCAGCAAACGTCGAGAAAAACCCACCGACAAGAACACTGAAGCTTTCTTT
CASSKRREKPTDKNTEAFF
>TRBJ2-1|TRBV27|TRBD2|NA
TGTGCCAGCAGTTTTTTCCCGACGACTAGCCATAGCTCCTACAATGAGCAGTTCTTC
CASSFFPTTSHSSYNEQFF
>TRBJ2-7|TRBV19|NA|NA
TGTGCCAGTAGTATAGGGATCTCCTACGAGCAGTACTTC
CASSIGISYEQYF
>TRBJ1-1|TRBV4-3|TRBD1|NA
TGCGCCAGCAGCCAAGTTGGTTGGACAGGGTTTATCACTGAAGCTTTCTTT
CASSQVGWTGFITEAFF
>TRBJ1-1|TRBV9|NA|NA
TGTGCCAGCAGCGGAAGGGGGAGTGGGGGAGCTTTCTTT
CASSGRGSGGAFF
>TRBJ2-2|TRBV7-3|NA|NA
TGTGCCAGCAGCTTAAAGTGGCCCGGGGAGCTGTTTTTT
CASSLKWPGELFF
>TRBJ1-2|TRBV5-5|NA|few
TGTGCCAGCAGTCCGGGAGGCGGGACACACTATGGCTACACCTTC
CASSPGGGTHYGYTF
>TRBJ1-1|TRBV7-3|TRBD1|NA
TGTGCCAGCAGCTTAACCGGGACAGGGCTAGGAGACGGGATGAACACTGAAGCTTTCTTT
CASSLTGTGLGDGMNTEAFF
>TRBJ2-3|TRBV15|NA|NA
TGTGCCACCAGCAGGACCCAAGGCCCTAGAAGTTTGAAGGATACGCAGTATTTT
CATSRTQGPRSLKDTQYF
>TRBJ1-1|TRBV6-4|NA|NA
TGTGCCAGCAGCTCTTTTCTTGGGGCTGAAGCTTTCTTT
CASSSFLGAEAFF
>TRBJ2-1|TRBV18|TRBD1|once
TGTGCCAGCTCACGCGACAGGGTTGAGCAGTTCTTC
CASSRDRVEQFF
>TRBJ2-3|TRBV18|NA|NA
TGTGCCAGCTCACCTAGCGGCCCCCTCACAGATACGCAGTATTTT
CASSPSGPLTDTQYF
>TRBJ2-1|TRBV6-5|NA|NA
TGTGCCAGCACCGGGACAGAGCAGTTCTTC
CASTGTEQFF
>TRBJ1-2|TRBV19|TRBD1|NA
TGTGCCAGTAGTATAGATCAGGGGGTGATCGGGCGGGATGGACAGGACCACTATGGCTACACCTTC
CASSIDQGVIGRDGQDHYGYTF
>TRBJ2-1|TRBV7-2|NA|few
TGTGCCAGCAGCTTAGATGTTAGCTCCTACAATGAGCAGTTCTTC
CASSLDVSSYNEQFF
>TRBJ1-2|TRBV28|TRBD1|NA
TGTGCCAGCCACGTAACAGGGGAAGGTGGCTACACCTTC
CASHVTGEGGYTF
>TRBJ2-5|TRBV7-7|NA|NA
TGTGCTAGCAGCTTACTACGCTCAGGATCCCCCTACCAAGAGACCCAGTACTTC
CASSLLRSGSPYQETQYF
>TRBJ2-7|TRBV6-5|TRBD1|NA
TGTGCCAGCAGTTACGACAGGGGCAAGCAGTACTTC
CASSYDRGKQYF
>TRBJ1-5|TRBV19|TRBD1|few
TGTGCCAGTAGTAGAGGACAGGTTAGCAATCAGCCCCAGCATTTT
CASSRGQVSNQPQHF
>TRBJ2-2|TRBV27|TRBD2|once
TGTGCCACCCAAGCGGGATCGAGGACCGGGGAGCTGTTTTTT
CATQAGSRTGELFF
>TRBJ2-6|TRBV11-3|NA|NA
TGTGCCAGCAGCTTAGGGGGGGAACCTGGGGCCAACGTCCTGACTTTC
CASSLGGEPGANVLTF
>TRBJ1-1|TRBV7-9|NA|NA
TGTGCCAGCAGCTTATCGAAGAACACTGAAGCTTTCTTT
CASSLSKNTEAFF
>TRBJ1-1|TRBV14|NA|NA
TGTGCCAGCAGCCTACAGGAGGGGACTGAAGCTTTCTTT
CASSLQEGTEAFF